Listed here is a single T cell receptor beta chain. Its antigen is still unknown. This table comes from immunoSEQ multiplex PCR, and its TCRdb copy is limited to in-frame clones, with some not included. This table lists more than 110,000 clones. The data were obtained in a study of T cell responses to AZD1222 COVID-19 vaccine. Findings of the study overall: Donors skewed white British and female; clonal diversity was possibly underestimated.

Germline V gene lookup returns CDR1 SGHTA and CDR2 FQGNSA. The V and J ends lost 1 base and 1 base respectively, with 7 bases between them. The CDR3 totals 14 residues. The TCR originated in an adult in good health. This chain uses TRBV7-2 with TRBJ1-1; D not resolved. Sequenced: peripheral blood. The CDR3 region has the DNA TGTGCCAGCAGCTTAGATTGGAGGAACACTGAAGCTTTCTTT. This gives the protein CASSLDWRNTEAFF.